This is a list of T cell receptor beta chains from one sample in a study of beta chain features in type 1 diabetes. The method was immunoSEQ multiplex PCR; TCRdb's version includes in-frame clones alone and lacks a portion of them. The sample has 130,000 to 150,000 clones; approximately 52% are singletons. Sequences were obtained from Tregs from blood. These receptors were taken from a man aged 18 to 29 in good health. Both conserved end residues are part of each CDR3. A D gene is named only where the DNA matches it firmly. The size field is filled for only some rows; it gives once, few, many or a size class.

TRBV7-8	TRBJ1-1	-	-	CASSARIMNTEAFF	TGTGCCAGCAGCGCGAGGATTATGAACACTGAAGCTTTCTTT
TRBV27	TRBJ2-5	-	-	CASSLRRQETQYF	TGTGCCAGCAGTCTGCGAAGACAAGAGACCCAGTACTTC
TRBV19	TRBJ2-5	-	TRBD1	CASSIRSRGRGETQYF	TGTGCCAGTAGTATTCGGTCCAGGGGGCGCGGGGAGACCCAGTACTTC
TRBV27	TRBJ1-1	few	TRBD1	CASSLQGARFTEAFF	TGTGCCAGCAGTTTACAGGGGGCGCGGTTCACTGAAGCTTTCTTT
TRBV4-3	TRBJ2-1	-	TRBD2	CASSQGAGGRAYNEQFF	TGCGCCAGCAGCCAAGGTGCGGGCGGGAGGGCCTACAATGAGCAGTTCTTC
TRBV6-6	TRBJ2-1	-	TRBD1	CASSYSDRVDEQFF	TGTGCCAGCAGTTACTCGGACAGGGTCGATGAGCAGTTCTTC
TRBV25-1	TRBJ2-2	-	-	CASRAQGQNTGELFF	TGTGCCAGCAGAGCACAGGGACAGAACACCGGGGAGCTGTTTTTT
TRBV4-3	TRBJ1-5	few	-	CASSQDVPDRNSNQPQHF	TGCGCCAGCAGCCAAGATGTTCCCGACAGAAATAGCAATCAGCCCCAGCATTTT
TRBV7-2	TRBJ2-1	few	-	CASSLELGVWNEQFF	TGTGCCAGCAGCTTAGAATTAGGAGTTTGGAATGAGCAGTTCTTC
TRBV28	TRBJ1-2	-	-	CASSSTGGNYGYTF	TGTGCCAGCAGCAGTACCGGGGGGAACTATGGCTACACCTTC
TRBV6-5	TRBJ1-2	few	-	CASRVQGTNYGYTF	TGTGCCAGCAGGGTACAGGGAACCAACTATGGCTACACCTTC
TRBV7-2	TRBJ2-1	-	TRBD2	CASSLWASGGTYNEQFF	TGTGCCAGCAGCTTATGGGCTAGCGGGGGGACCTACAATGAGCAGTTCTTC
TRBV9	TRBJ2-5	-	TRBD1	CASSVAQGQETQYF	TGTGCCAGCAGCGTAGCACAGGGGCAAGAGACCCAGTACTTC
TRBV16	TRBJ2-7	-	-	CASSQNWGPNIGNEQYF	TGTGCCAGCAGCCAAAACTGGGGGCCGAATATTGGCAACGAGCAGTACTTC
TRBV7-2	TRBJ2-1	-	TRBD1	CASSLSQGAYNEQFF	TGTGCCAGCAGCTTATCCCAGGGGGCCTACAATGAGCAGTTCTTC
TRBV21-1	TRBJ2-7	-	-	CASSAPGLAGGPGDEQYF	TGTGCCAGCAGCGCCCCGGGACTAGCGGGGGGGCCGGGTGACGAGCAGTACTTC
TRBV7-9	TRBJ2-5	-	-	CASSRQETQYF	TGTGCCAGCAGCCGCCAAGAGACCCAGTACTTC
TRBV18	TRBJ1-1	-	-	CASSRREGIAEAFF	TGTGCCAGCTCCCGGCGGGAGGGTATTGCTGAAGCTTTCTTT
TRBV7-8	TRBJ2-1	-	TRBD1	CASSLAGQAYNEQFF	TGTGCCAGCAGCTTAGCGGGACAGGCGTACAATGAGCAGTTCTTC
TRBV7-2	TRBJ2-4	-	-	CASSLVIRDIQYF	TGTGCCAGCAGCTTAGTAATTCGGGACATTCAGTACTTC
TRBV6-5	TRBJ2-7	-	TRBD2	CASSLAGEQYF	TGTGCCAGCAGTCTAGCGGGGGAGCAGTACTTC
TRBV7-2	TRBJ2-5	few	TRBD2	CANTEGAGVVTQYF	TGTGCCAACACGGAAGGGGCGGGAGTGGTGACCCAGTACTTC
TRBV4-3	TRBJ1-2	few	-	CASSQDQKTETYGYTF	TGCGCCAGCAGCCAAGATCAGAAGACAGAGACCTATGGCTACACCTTC
TRBV19	TRBJ2-5	-	TRBD1	CASSTLQGEETQYF	TGTGCCAGTAGCACACTACAGGGGGAAGAGACCCAGTACTTC
TRBV6-6	TRBJ1-5	-	TRBD1	CASSYSTRQGNQPQHF	TGTGCCAGCAGTTACTCGACCCGACAGGGGAATCAGCCCCAGCATTTT
TRBV25-1	TRBJ2-5	-	-	CASSAMTGQETQYF	TGTGCCAGCAGTGCTATGACTGGACAAGAGACCCAGTACTTC
TRBV7-2	TRBJ2-3	-	TRBD1	CASSLAGQGRDTQYF	TGTGCCAGCAGCTTAGCGGGACAGGGGCGAGATACGCAGTATTTT
TRBV10-3	TRBJ1-1	-	TRBD1	CAIRGDSGTEAFF	TGTGCCATCAGGGGGGACAGCGGAACTGAAGCTTTCTTT
TRBV7-8	TRBJ1-6	-	TRBD1	CASSDTGGSPLHF	TGTGCCAGCAGCGATACAGGGGGATCACCCCTCCACTTT
TRBV7-2	TRBJ2-7	-	TRBD2	CASSRPGLAGGNEQYF	TGTGCCAGCAGCAGACCGGGACTAGCGGGAGGCAACGAGCAGTACTTC
TRBV30	TRBJ2-1	-	TRBD2	CAFSGNYNEQFF	TGTGCCTTTAGCGGGAACTACAATGAGCAGTTCTTC
TRBV7-9	TRBJ2-5	-	TRBD2	CASSLLAGKETQYF	TGTGCCAGCAGCTTATTAGCGGGAAAAGAGACCCAGTACTTC
TRBV27	TRBJ2-3	-	-	CASSPQGTDTQYF	TGTGCCAGCAGTCCACAGGGCACAGATACGCAGTATTTT
TRBV30	TRBJ1-5	-	-	CAWSYRENQPQHF	TGTGCCTGGAGTTACAGGGAAAATCAGCCCCAGCATTTT
TRBV5-6	TRBJ2-5	-	TRBD2	CASSSGLAGGPWETQYF	TGTGCCAGCAGCAGCGGACTAGCGGGGGGGCCATGGGAGACCCAGTACTTC
TRBV6-6	TRBJ1-5	few	-	CASSSSGSPRMPQHF	TGTGCCAGCAGTTCCTCTGGGAGTCCTAGGATGCCCCAGCATTTT
TRBV7-7	TRBJ2-1	-	-	CASSLRYNEQFF	TGTGCTAGCAGCTTACGGTACAATGAGCAGTTCTTC
TRBV7-9	TRBJ1-1	few	-	CASSLVRENTEAFF	TGTGCCAGCAGCTTAGTCCGGGAGAACACTGAAGCTTTCTTT
TRBV30	TRBJ1-1	-	TRBD1	CAWSGDRSLAEAFF	TGTGCCTGGAGTGGGGACAGGTCTTTGGCTGAAGCTTTCTTT
TRBV5-1	TRBJ2-1	-	-	CASSLMPGSLNEQFF	TGCGCCAGCAGCTTGATGCCAGGGTCCCTCAATGAGCAGTTCTTC
TRBV7-2	TRBJ2-7	-	-	CASTVSPGTYEQYF	TGTGCCAGCACCGTCTCCCCGGGGACCTACGAGCAGTACTTC
TRBV19	TRBJ1-2	few	-	CASTWEPTGDYGYTF	TGTGCCAGTACGTGGGAACCCACGGGGGACTATGGCTACACCTTC
TRBV6-5	TRBJ2-7	-	-	CASSYSRLSMVYEQYF	TGTGCCAGCAGTTACTCGAGGTTATCTATGGTCTACGAGCAGTACTTC
TRBV9	TRBJ1-6	once	-	CASSPARNSPLHF	TGTGCCAGCAGCCCGGCGAGGAATTCACCCCTCCACTTT
TRBV5-4	TRBJ1-1	-	-	CASRPDSFNTEAFF	TGTGCCAGCAGACCAGACAGTTTCAACACTGAAGCTTTCTTT
TRBV27	TRBJ2-5	-	TRBD1	CASSLRGRQPRGTQYF	TGTGCCAGCAGTTTAAGGGGGCGCCAGCCAAGGGGGACCCAGTACTTC
TRBV5-1	TRBJ1-1	-	-	CASSGGGNTEAFF	TGCGCCAGCAGCGGGGGGGGTAACACTGAAGCTTTCTTT
TRBV28	TRBJ2-4	-	-	CASSLGQVNLRGNIQYF	TGTGCCAGCAGTTTAGGACAGGTTAATTTGCGGGGAAACATTCAGTACTTC
TRBV29-1	TRBJ2-6	-	TRBD1	CSVLPQGARSSGANVLTF	TGCAGCGTTTTACCCCAGGGGGCCCGATCTTCTGGGGCCAACGTCCTGACTTTC
TRBV4-1	TRBJ2-7	-	-	CASSRDGGGYEQYF	TGCGCCAGCAGCCGCGACGGGGGTGGCTACGAGCAGTACTTC